The rows below give T cell receptor beta chains drawn from one sample of a study of cytomegalovirus exposure and HLA in healthy donors. The table came from immunoSEQ multiplex PCR; TCRdb's copy has only in-frame clones and leaves some out. Of about 130,000 clones listed, roughly 79% are singletons. Sequenced input: PBMCs. Receptors were obtained from a man aged 18 to 35 in good health and CMV-seronegative. Each CDR3 is given with its conserved first and last residue. Fields, in order: clone size, J gene, D gene, V gene, CDR3 DNA, CDR3 protein. The D gene is left open where the match is weak. A clone size is listed for some rows: how often the clone was seen (once, few, many), or a class if it is expanded.

clone_size: -
j_call: TRBJ2-1
d_call: TRBD2
v_call: TRBV29-1
cdr3_nt: TGCAGCGTACAGACTAGCGGGGGGGCCAATGAGCAGTTCTTC
cdr3_aa: CSVQTSGGANEQFF

clone_size: -
j_call: TRBJ2-7
d_call: -
v_call: TRBV11-2
cdr3_nt: TGTGCCAGCAGCTTGACGGAGGGTACATCCTACGAGCAGTACTTC
cdr3_aa: CASSLTEGTSYEQYF

clone_size: -
j_call: TRBJ1-1
d_call: -
v_call: TRBV11-2
cdr3_nt: TGTGCCAGCAGCTTAGGGTACAGGTCGGCTGAAGCTTTCTTT
cdr3_aa: CASSLGYRSAEAFF

clone_size: once
j_call: TRBJ1-1
d_call: TRBD1
v_call: TRBV27
cdr3_nt: TGTGCCAGCAGCCCTCAAGGGACAGCCGGGTATACTGAAGCTTTCTTT
cdr3_aa: CASSPQGTAGYTEAFF

clone_size: -
j_call: TRBJ2-1
d_call: -
v_call: TRBV5-1
cdr3_nt: TGCGCCAGCAGTCGGGAACAAAGCTCCTACAATGAGCAGTTCTTC
cdr3_aa: CASSREQSSYNEQFF

clone_size: -
j_call: TRBJ1-2
d_call: -
v_call: TRBV27
cdr3_nt: TGTGCCAGCAGCGATTCGGAGTGGGGAGAACGAGGCTACACCTTC
cdr3_aa: CASSDSEWGERGYTF

clone_size: -
j_call: TRBJ2-5
d_call: -
v_call: TRBV10-1
cdr3_nt: TGCGCCAGCAGTGAGTCGAGGGAGACCCAGTACTTC
cdr3_aa: CASSESRETQYF

clone_size: -
j_call: TRBJ2-1
d_call: -
v_call: TRBV6-5
cdr3_nt: TGTGCCAGCAGTTGGAGAGGGGGCTACAATGAGCAGTTCTTC
cdr3_aa: CASSWRGGYNEQFF

clone_size: -
j_call: TRBJ2-7
d_call: TRBD1
v_call: TRBV5-1
cdr3_nt: TGCGCCAGCAGCACTGGACAGGGATACAACGAGCAGTACTTC
cdr3_aa: CASSTGQGYNEQYF

clone_size: -
j_call: TRBJ1-6
d_call: TRBD1
v_call: TRBV27
cdr3_nt: TGTGCCAGCAGTTTATATAGCAGGGGGCTGGGGAATTCACCCCTCCACTTT
cdr3_aa: CASSLYSRGLGNSPLHF

clone_size: -
j_call: TRBJ1-5
d_call: TRBD1
v_call: TRBV19
cdr3_nt: TGTGCCAGTAGTATCCAGGGGGCAAATCAGCCCCAGCATTTT
cdr3_aa: CASSIQGANQPQHF

clone_size: -
j_call: TRBJ2-2
d_call: -
v_call: TRBV7-7
cdr3_nt: TGTGCTAGCAGCCCCCGGGGCGGGGAGCTGTTTTTT
cdr3_aa: CASSPRGGELFF

clone_size: -
j_call: TRBJ2-1
d_call: TRBD1
v_call: TRBV10-2
cdr3_nt: TGCGCCAGCAGTGGGGACAGGGGGCAGAATGAGCAGTTCTTC
cdr3_aa: CASSGDRGQNEQFF

clone_size: -
j_call: TRBJ2-7
d_call: TRBD1
v_call: TRBV7-2
cdr3_nt: TGTGCCAGCAGCGGACGCCGGGACAGGGAAGAATACGAGCAGTACTTC
cdr3_aa: CASSGRRDREEYEQYF

clone_size: -
j_call: TRBJ2-2
d_call: -
v_call: TRBV6-5
cdr3_nt: TGTGCCAGCAGTTTTCTTAACATGAACACCGGGGAGCTGTTTTTT
cdr3_aa: CASSFLNMNTGELFF

clone_size: few
j_call: TRBJ2-7
d_call: TRBD1
v_call: TRBV5-1
cdr3_nt: TGCGCCAGCAGTCACCGGACAGGGTACGAGCAGTACTTC
cdr3_aa: CASSHRTGYEQYF

clone_size: -
j_call: TRBJ1-2
d_call: -
v_call: TRBV9
cdr3_nt: TGTGCCAGCAGCGTAGAAGGTCAGGCAGGGTTGAGGACTAACTATGGCTACACCTTC
cdr3_aa: CASSVEGQAGLRTNYGYTF

clone_size: -
j_call: TRBJ1-1
d_call: TRBD1
v_call: TRBV7-8
cdr3_nt: TGTGCCAGCAGCCCGCTGACAGGGAGAAATATCCTTGAAGCTTTCTTT
cdr3_aa: CASSPLTGRNILEAFF

clone_size: -
j_call: TRBJ2-1
d_call: -
v_call: TRBV25-1
cdr3_nt: TGTGCCAGCAGTGGCAAAGCCGGCGGAGAGCAGTTCTTC
cdr3_aa: CASSGKAGGEQFF

clone_size: -
j_call: TRBJ2-3
d_call: -
v_call: TRBV15
cdr3_nt: TGTGCCACCAGCAGAAGACTAGGCACAGATACGCAGTATTTT
cdr3_aa: CATSRRLGTDTQYF

clone_size: once
j_call: TRBJ2-3
d_call: TRBD2
v_call: TRBV11-2
cdr3_nt: TGTGCCAGCAGCTTAGAGCGGGGGGGAAGCACAGATACGCAGTATTTT
cdr3_aa: CASSLERGGSTDTQYF

clone_size: -
j_call: TRBJ1-2
d_call: -
v_call: TRBV5-1
cdr3_nt: TGCGCCAGCAGCTTGGTCCAGACGGGAGGATATGGCTACACCTTC
cdr3_aa: CASSLVQTGGYGYTF